These 25 T cell receptor beta chains were sequenced from one sample in a study of blood T cell repertoires in COVID-19. Only in-frame clones appear in the TCRdb table, and some are missing; sequencing was by immunoSEQ multiplex PCR. Seen here are 150,000 or so clones, approximately 88% observed once, and the top ten hold about 5.2%. The sequenced sample was PBMCs or T cells enriched from blood (not recorded which). Receptors were obtained from a man in his 70s who had been exposed to COVID-19.

This clone was counted only a few times. The rearrangement uses TRBV4-3 and TRBJ1-2, with 7 nucleotides matching TRBD1. The V and J ends lost 5 bases and 5 bases, in that order; junction bases with no gene match: 20. The CDR3 consists of 18 residues. Germline CDR1 is LGHNA and CDR2 is YSLEER. The CDR3 nucleotides read TGCGCCAGCAGCGGACAGACAGGGAAAACCCCCTTGGGGTATGGCTACACCTTC. It translates to CASSGQTGKTPLGYGYTF.

This clone was picked up a small number of times. The chain links TRBV18 to TRBJ2-7, with 7 bases fitting TRBD1. This CDR3 region has 15 residues. V gave up 4 bases and J gave up 2 bases; unmatched junction bases: 8. Germline assignment: CDR1 KGHSH and CDR2 LQKENI. The CDR3 region is CASSQLTGDTYEQYF. CDR3 coding DNA: TGTGCCAGCTCACAACTCACAGGGGATACCTACGAGCAGTACTTC.

This rearrangement joins TRBV5-6 to TRBJ2-2, with 10 bases aligning to TRBD1. The V and J ends lost 3 bases and 9 bases, in that order; junction bases with no gene match: 8. Per the germline V gene, CDR1 is SGHDT and CDR2 is YYEEEE. CDR3 length: 15 amino acids. The CDR3 DNA is TGTGCCAGCAGCTCCTCACGACAGGGGGCCTGGGAGCTGTTTTTT. Its protein is CASSSSRQGAWELFF.

The chain is built from TRBV5-4 and TRBJ2-2; D possibly corresponds to TRBD1 (7 bases). CDR1 and CDR2 (germline): SGHNT, YYREEE (reference sequence). V gave up 1 base and J gave up 1 base, with 8 bases separating them. There are 15 residues in the CDR3. As DNA, the CDR3 is TGTGCCAGCAGCTTGCAGGGGGGGAACACCGGGGAGCTGTTTTTT. As protein: CASSLQGGNTGELFF.

The rearrangement joins TRBV9 to TRBJ2-3; D gene unclear. Per germline, CDR1 SGDLS and CDR2 YYNGEE. The CDR3 is 14 amino acids. The ends were cut back, 4 bases at V and 3 bases at J, with 12 bases in the middle. In nucleotides, the CDR3 is TGTGCCAGCAGCCCGCAGGCCATAACAGATACGCAGTATTTT. Residues: CASSPQAITDTQYF.

The chain recombines TRBV19 with TRBJ2-7; D is possibly TRBD1 (5 bases). The CDR3 sequence is 14 residues long. The germline gives CDR1 LNHDA, CDR2 SQIVND (reference sequence). V gave up 0 bases and J gave up 5 bases, with 11 bases separating them. Written as DNA, the CDR3 is TGTGCCAGTAGTATAGATGGTTCAGGGAACGAGCAGTACTTC. As protein: CASSIDGSGNEQYF.

The genes are TRBV6-5 and TRBJ2-3; 7 bases are shared with TRBD2. There are 15 residues in the CDR3. Germline V gene sequence: CDR1 MNHEY, CDR2 SVGAGI. The V and J ends lost 11 bases and 2 bases, in that order; junction bases with no gene match: 13. In DNA, the CDR3 is TGTGCCTCTGGGGGAAAGCGGGGACCCACAGATACGCAGTATTTT. It codes for CASGGKRGPTDTQYF.

This CDR3 reads CASSPPAGGGSTDTQYF. CDR3 bases: TGTGCCAGCAGCCCCCCCGCGGGAGGGGGAAGCACAGATACGCAGTATTTT. The chain uses TRBV2 and TRBJ2-3; 9 nucleotides agree with TRBD2. The V and J ends lost 6 bases and 0 bases, in that order; junction bases with no gene match: 10. CDR1 and CDR2 (germline): SNHLY, FYNNEI. This CDR3 is 17 amino acids long.

The chain joins TRBV18 to TRBJ2-5; possible D gene TRBD2, 6 bases. Trimming took 0 bases from V and 5 from J, leaving 10 bases between them. CDR1 and CDR2 (germline): KGHSH, LQKENI. CDR3 length: 14 amino acids. The CDR3 loop reads CASSPPRGTETQYF. The CDR3 bases are TGTGCCAGCTCACCACCCCGGGGGACGGAGACCCAGTACTTC.

The chain employs TRBV5-1 and TRBJ1-4; D is perhaps TRBD1 (5 bases). The CDR3 spans 15 residues. Trimming stripped 4 bases from V and 8 bases from J, with 18 bases between. Germline V lookup: CDR1 SGHRS, CDR2 YFSETQ. The DNA for the CDR3 is TGCGCCAGCAGCCCGGGGGGTGGCTTGAACGAAAAACTGTTTTTT. Encoded protein: CASSPGGGLNEKLFF.

The chain has TRBV7-8 and TRBJ1-4, with 9 bases fitting TRBD1. CDR3 length: 14 residues. The V gene's germline CDR1 is SGHVS and CDR2 FQNEAQ. Unmatched junction bases numbered 5, after V lost 4 bases and J lost 8 bases. The chain's CDR3 is CASSSQGAREKLFF. CDR3 DNA sequence: TGTGCCAGCAGCTCACAGGGGGCGCGGGAAAAACTGTTTTTT.

V and J are TRBV6-1 and TRBJ1-5; tentative D call: TRBD1 (5 bases). V was shortened by 2 bases and J by 6 bases, with 14 bases between the two germline ends. The CDR3 is 15 residues long. CDR1 MNHNS and CDR2 SASEGT come from the germline V gene. The chain's CDR3 is CASSEMGGVAQPQHF. As DNA, the CDR3 is TGTGCCAGCAGTGAAATGGGAGGGGTAGCTCAGCCCCAGCATTTT.

The chain employs TRBV7-9 and TRBJ1-2; 7 bases are a match to TRBD1. Germline CDR1 is SEHNR and CDR2 is FQNEAQ (reference sequence). Germline trimming cut 5 bases from V and 5 bases from J; bases unmatched to any gene: 8. The CDR3 is 14 residues long. The CDR3: CASSLRDRSYGYTF. In DNA, the CDR3 is TGTGCCAGCAGCCTCAGGGACAGATCTTATGGCTACACCTTC. The complete variable domain, with remaining parts taken from reference TRBV7-9 and TRBJ1-2, reads DTGVSQNPRHKITKRGQNVTFRCDPISEHNRLYWYRQTLGQGPEFLTYFQNEAQLEKSRLLSDRFSAERPKGSFSTLEIQRTEQGDSAMYLCASSLRDRSYGYTFGSGTRLTVV.

In this sample, this clone turned up once. The sample has other DNA sequences that encode this CDR3 too. CDR3 loop: CASSYSGARGEKLFF. CDR3 DNA sequence: TGTGCCAGCAGTTACTCCGGGGCGCGGGGTGAAAAACTGTTTTTT. The genes are TRBV6-5 and TRBJ1-4; D may be TRBD1 (5 bases). The CDR3 length is 15 residues. Between the trimmed V and J ends, which lost 0 bases and 7 bases, there was a span of 12 bases. Germline V CDR1 and CDR2: MNHEY, SVGAGI.

V usage is TRBV5-5 and J usage is TRBJ1-2, with D possibly TRBD1 on 5 matching bases. There are 14 residues in the CDR3. Trimming took 2 bases from V and 0 from J, leaving 8 bases between them. Germline assignment: CDR1 SGHKS and CDR2 YYEKEE (reference sequence). The chain's CDR3 is CASSLQVSNYGYTF. The CDR3 nucleotides read TGTGCCAGCAGCTTACAGGTTTCTAACTATGGCTACACCTTC.

This clone was detected only once. The chain recombines TRBV7-8 with TRBJ2-3; perhaps TRBD2 as D (5 bases). The CDR3 length is 14 residues. Germline CDR1 is SGHVS and CDR2 is FQNEAQ. Trimming shortened V by 4 bases and J by 5 bases, and 13 bases separated the two germline ends. CDR3 in amino acids: CASSWATIQDTQYF. The CDR3, as DNA: TGTGCCAGCAGCTGGGCGACTATCCAAGATACGCAGTATTTT.

The V gene is TRBV7-2, the J gene TRBJ1-2; a weak D match, TRBD1 (5 bases). This CDR3 is built from 14 residues. V was cut by 5 bases and J by 3 bases, with 13 bases left in between. Germline V lookup: CDR1 SGHTA, CDR2 FQGNSA. The CDR3 reads CASSQSETDYGYTF. In DNA, the CDR3 is TGTGCCAGCAGCCAGTCAGAGACAGACTATGGCTACACCTTC.

The chain recombines TRBV6-5 with TRBJ2-4; a possible D gene is TRBD2 (6 bases). Between the trimmed V and J ends, which lost 6 bases and 5 bases, there was a span of 17 bases. The CDR3 sequence is 15 residues long. CDR1 is MNHEY, CDR2 SVGAGI, per germline. CDR3 region: CASRRDPGGENIQYF. For the CDR3, the DNA is TGTGCCAGCAGACGGGACCCAGGAGGGGAAAACATTCAGTACTTC.

The rearrangement uses TRBV3-1 (or the pseudogene TRBV3-2) and TRBJ2-7; D might be TRBD2 (7 bases). This CDR3 has 12 amino acids. The germline gives CDR1 LGHDT, CDR2 YNNKEL (reference sequence). V dropped 4 bases and J dropped 7 bases, with 11 bases sitting between them. The CDR3 nucleotides are TGTGCCAGCAGCCCGGGGGGCAGGGAGCAGTACTTC. This sequence encodes CASSPGGREQYF.

This clone was seen only a few times. The genes are TRBV27 and TRBJ1-6; 8 nucleotides align to TRBD1. In germline, CDR1 is MNHEY, CDR2 SMNVEV (reference sequence). With V trimmed by 4 bases and J by 6 bases, 8 bases remained unmatched. The CDR3 has 16 residues. CDR3 sequence reads: CASSSRTRGPNSPLHF. CDR3 DNA sequence: TGTGCCAGCAGTTCTCGTACCAGGGGGCCTAATTCACCCCTCCACTTT.

The chain has TRBV5-8 and TRBJ1-4, with D perhaps TRBD1 (6 bases). The CDR3 runs 14 residues. Germline CDR1 and CDR2: SGHTS and YDEGEE. The V gene lost 1 base and the J gene lost 7 bases, with 11 bases spanning the gap. The CDR3: CASSLSGAGEKLFF. CDR3 in DNA: TGTGCCAGCAGCTTGTCAGGGGCAGGTGAAAAACTGTTTTTT.

This sequence joins TRBV4-3 and TRBJ1-2; maybe TRBD1 (5 bases). In germline, CDR1 is LGHNA, CDR2 YSLEER. The CDR3 runs 16 residues. The V end was cut by 4 bases, the J end by 2 bases, with 17 bases between. The CDR3: CASSRDGRVVNYGYTF. CDR3 DNA: TGCGCCAGCAGCCGGGACGGGAGGGTGGTAAACTATGGCTACACCTTC.

The chain is built from TRBV2 and TRBJ2-1; D might be TRBD2 (5 bases). Trimming pared 10 bases from V and 9 bases from J, leaving 25 bases between. Per the germline V gene, CDR1 is SNHLY and CDR2 is FYNNEI. The CDR3 runs to 15 residues. CDR3 residues: CATSTQGRVGSEQFF. DNA of the CDR3: TGTGCCACCTCAACCCAAGGGAGAGTAGGAAGTGAGCAGTTCTTC. The entire variable domain, with the rest obtained from reference TRBV2 and TRBJ2-1, is as follows: EPEVTQTPSHQVTQMGQEVILRCVPISNHLYFYWYRQILGQKVEFLVSFYNNEISEKSEIFDDQFSVERPDGSNFTLKIRSTKLEDSAMYFCATSTQGRVGSEQFFGPGTRLTVL.

The chain carries TRBV7-9 and TRBJ2-3; D perhaps matches TRBD1 (5 bases). The CDR3 extends over 18 amino acids. V was pared by 5 bases and J by 0 bases, with 21 bases between. The V gene's germline CDR1 is SEHNR and CDR2 FQNEAQ (reference sequence). Here the CDR3 DNA reads TGTGCCAGCAGCCCCAGGGCCAGGACGGAGTCTAGCACAGATACGCAGTATTTT. Its translation is CASSPRARTESSTDTQYF.

This clone was found once. The chain has TRBV15 and TRBJ2-5, with 7 positions matching TRBD2. Per the germline V gene, CDR1 is LNHNV and CDR2 is YYDKDF (reference sequence). V gave up 1 base and J gave up 1 base; unmatched junction bases: 6. This CDR3 is built from 16 residues. The CDR3 bases are TGTGCCACCAGCAGAGGTGGGGGGGACCGCCAAGAGACCCAGTACTTC. Protein: CATSRGGGDRQETQYF.